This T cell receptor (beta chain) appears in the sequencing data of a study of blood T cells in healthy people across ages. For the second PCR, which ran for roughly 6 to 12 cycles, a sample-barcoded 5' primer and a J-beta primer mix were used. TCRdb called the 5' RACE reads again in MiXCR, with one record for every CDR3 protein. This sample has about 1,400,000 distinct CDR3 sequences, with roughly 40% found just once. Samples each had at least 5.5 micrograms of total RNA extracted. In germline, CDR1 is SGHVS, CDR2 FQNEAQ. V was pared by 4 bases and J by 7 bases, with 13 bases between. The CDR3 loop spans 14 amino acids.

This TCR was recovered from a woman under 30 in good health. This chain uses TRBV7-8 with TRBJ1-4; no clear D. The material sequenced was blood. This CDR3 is CASSSLGRPEKLFF. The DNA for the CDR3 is TGTGCCAGCAGCTCGCTGGGCCGCCCTGAAAAACTGTTTTTT.